The entry below describes one TCR beta chain. The data derive from a study of OX40 agonist ivuxolimab in advanced cancers. Background on the study: There were three patients with partial responses, one having hepatocellular carcinoma and two cutaneous melanoma.

Sequenced by immunoSEQ multiplex PCR; TCRdb stores in-frame clones only, minus some. The data show 65,000 to 75,000 clones, around nine tenths seen once. The source material was CD4+ or CD8+ T cells sorted from blood, sampled in a trial of the OX40 agonist ivuxolimab. This TCR came from an adult with an advanced solid tumor such as melanoma, head and neck, liver or kidney cancer.

CDR3 loop: CASSPPSGSDTQYF. The CDR3, as DNA: TGTGCCAGCTCACCGCCTAGCGGGAGCGATACGCAGTATTTT. This chain joins TRBV18 and TRBJ2-3; 10 positions agree with TRBD2. Trimming at V came to 3 bases and at J to 6 bases, leaving 3 bases not matched to a gene. The CDR3 is made up of 14 amino acids. The germline V gene encodes CDR1 KGHSH and CDR2 LQKENI.